The present T cell receptor (beta chain) was sequenced within a study of identical twins (dated by TCRdb to about 2016). Context from the whole study: To test whether fetal clonotypes persist, the study used deep sequencing on TCR alpha and beta repertoires from monozygotic twins, unrelated adults of various ages, and cord blood. Replicate twin experiments were performed at different times using different library preparation protocols to rule out contamination. The paper as a whole reports these results and caveats: Conclusions relied on cross-sectional statistical analysis, since the same donors could not be followed over many years. The excess sharing between twins in beta out-of-frame sequences was weaker because fewer shared sequences reduced the signal-to-noise ratio. Abundant cord blood beta clonotypes had fewer insertions, young adult naive repertoires showed a similar but weaker trend, and memory repertoires showed no such trend. In monozygotic twins, out-of-frame TCR alpha sharing was systematically underestimated by recombination models, although the models agreed with sharing between unrelated individuals. Zero-insertion analyses could be partly confounded by invariant T cells such as MAIT and iNKT, though diverse VJ usage argued against such confounding for most clonotypes. Compared with coincidental sharing between unrelated individuals, an excess of low generation-probability sequences was observed among out-of-frame TCR alpha sequences shared between twins.

The receptor library was made with 5' RACE. Sequencing was carried out with an Illumina HiSeq 2000. A universal primer binding site was introduced by template switching, and a unique molecular identifier was present in the final cDNA, enabling accurate counting of TCR cDNA molecules. First-strand cDNA for TCR alpha and beta chains was synthesized from specific primers in the conserved constant-segment region. To control for contamination, each cDNA library was double barcoded with a SMART-Mk sample barcode plus Illumina barcodes. Two successive PCR steps introduced TruSeq adapter sequences along with Illumina sample barcodes. Sequencing of the TCR alpha and beta cDNA libraries was done on the Illumina HiSeq platform using custom primers. The original pipeline was this. Raw reads were processed with MiGEC to extract unique molecular identifiers, and MiXCR was used to determine CDR3 positions. For each individual, recombination models were inferred using an EM algorithm with the repgenHMM and IGoR tools. Shared clonotypes were analyzed with the tcR package in R, and sharing was normalized by the product of cloneset sizes. To study raw recombination free of thymic and clonal selection effects, out-of-frame nonproductive sequences were analyzed. TCRdb cleaned the public reads at Q25 with fastp, built clones with MiXCR and kept in-frame beta chains. Every entry covers one CDR3 protein and lists the most common genes and DNA from its rows. Here the V and J calls rest on TCRdb's processing, not on the authors' analysis. The sample table contains just under 550,000 distinct CDR3 sequences; only one count was recorded for around 15% of them. In total, the top ten clones hold 0.44% of the sample.

All donors were healthy Caucasians. Three pairs of female monozygotic twins, all aged 18 to 29 years, made up the twin cohort. Positive isolation kits from Invitrogen were used to isolate CD4+ and CD8+ T cell populations. A few counts support this clonotype. The antigen this receptor binds is unknown. The input lacks base qualities; no much larger clone sits a single base away. There are 15 amino acids in the CDR3, from cysteine to phenylalanine inclusive. The entry retains the CDR3 DNA only, 45 bases that are in frame from base 1. V and J are truncated by 2 bases and 1 base respectively, leaving an intervening sequence of 9 bases. CDR1 SGHDN and CDR2 FVKESK are derived from the germline V gene. The sample was also linked to a second study, of yellow fever vaccine responses in identical twins. As that second paper reports: The authors reported that the T cell response to vaccination in identical twins appeared partly convergent and partly personalized. Focusing on identical twins, the study followed the T cell clones that responded to the vaccine, and did so with precision.

Specimen: CD4+ T cells sorted from blood. The TCR was taken from a woman under 30 in good health. The chain employs TRBV14 and TRBJ1-5; perhaps TRBD1 is the D gene, with 5 bases matching. The DNA sequence is given as TGTGCCAGCAGCCAATCGGGGCCGAGCAATCAGCCCCAGCATTTT. It specifies CASSQSGPSNQPQHF.